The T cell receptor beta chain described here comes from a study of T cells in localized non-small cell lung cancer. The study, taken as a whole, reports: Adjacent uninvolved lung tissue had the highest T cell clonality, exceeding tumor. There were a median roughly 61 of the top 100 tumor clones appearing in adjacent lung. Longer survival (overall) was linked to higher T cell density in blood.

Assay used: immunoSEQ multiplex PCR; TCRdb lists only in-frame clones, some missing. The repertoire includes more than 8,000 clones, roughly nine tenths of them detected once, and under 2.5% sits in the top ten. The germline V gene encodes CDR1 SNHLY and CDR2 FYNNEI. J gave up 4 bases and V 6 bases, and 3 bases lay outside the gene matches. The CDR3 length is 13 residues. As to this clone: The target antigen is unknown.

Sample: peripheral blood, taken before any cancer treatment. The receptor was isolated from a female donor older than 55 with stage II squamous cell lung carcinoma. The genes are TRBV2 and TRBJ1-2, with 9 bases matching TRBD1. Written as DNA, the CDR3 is TGTGCCAGCAGCGGACAGGGGAGCTATGGCTACACCTTC. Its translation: CASSGQGSYGYTF.